This T cell receptor (beta chain) was profiled in a study of early T cells in non-severe SARS-CoV-2 infection. Germline V gives CDR1 DFQATT, CDR2 SNEGSKA (reference sequence). V lost 3 bases and J lost 6, with 9 bases in between. The CDR3 is 11 amino acids. This clonotype occurred many times. Unique molecular identifier tags were affixed to discrete cDNA molecules. MiXCR, applied by TCRdb to the 5' RACE reads, yields one record per CDR3 protein. The sample lists about 22,000 distinct CDR3 sequences; 4.5% to 5% were seen once. The TCR sequence derives from an adult who was a healthcare worker with PCR-confirmed SARS-CoV-2 infection or an uninfected control (not recorded which). Sequencing used whole blood. The chain is built from TRBV20-1 and TRBJ2-7; D remains unclear. The CDR3 region has the DNA TGCAGTGCTAGGGGGTCAGGCGAGCAGTACTTC. Residues: CSARGSGEQYF.